This T cell receptor beta chain was sequenced in a study of cytomegalovirus exposure and HLA in healthy donors. Looking at the study overall: The roughly 120 million unique TCR beta sequences, from about 190 million T cells, were found by an earlier analysis. Study outcomes and limitations: Later findings reportedly placed an Asian-associated ancestry cluster below the approximately 650-donor mean for N-insertions. Highest at DRB1 and lowest at HLA-C, TCR association rates differed among HLA loci in a later analysis.

A single count supports this clone. Its antigen remains unknown. The CDR3 runs 14 residues. CDR1 KGHSH and CDR2 LQKENI come from the germline V gene. V lost 6 bases to trimming and J lost 0 bases, with 12 bases between them. Primers for the PCR totalled 60 Vbeta and 13 Jbeta. Generated by immunoSEQ multiplex PCR, the TCRdb table keeps only in-frame clones and is missing some. The sample has some 88,000 clones; roughly 74% are singletons. Material: PBMCs. The chain has TRBV18 and TRBJ2-7; a possible D gene is TRBD1 (6 bases). This clonotype was obtained from a woman in her late teens or twenties in good health and CMV-seropositive. The CDR3 is CASSSPDSSYEQYF. DNA of the CDR3: TGTGCCAGCTCCTCCCCGGACAGCTCCTACGAGCAGTACTTC.